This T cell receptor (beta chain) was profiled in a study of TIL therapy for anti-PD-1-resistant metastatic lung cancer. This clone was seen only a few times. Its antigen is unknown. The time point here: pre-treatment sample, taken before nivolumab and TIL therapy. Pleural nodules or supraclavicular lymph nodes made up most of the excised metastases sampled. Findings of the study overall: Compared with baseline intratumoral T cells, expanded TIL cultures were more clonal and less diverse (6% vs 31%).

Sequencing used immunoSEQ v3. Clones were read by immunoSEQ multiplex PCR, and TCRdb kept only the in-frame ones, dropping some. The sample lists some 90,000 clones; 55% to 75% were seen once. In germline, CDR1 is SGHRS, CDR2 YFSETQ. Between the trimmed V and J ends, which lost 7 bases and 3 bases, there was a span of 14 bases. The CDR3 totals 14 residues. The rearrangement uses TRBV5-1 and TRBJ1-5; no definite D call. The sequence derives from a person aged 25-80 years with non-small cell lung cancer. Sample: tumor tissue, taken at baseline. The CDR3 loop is CASPTYGNNQPQHF. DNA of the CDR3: TGCGCCAGCCCTACCTACGGGAACAATCAGCCCCAGCATTTT.